The clone carrying this T cell receptor beta chain occurred once. In the original analysis: Counts of nucleated cells, estimated from reference gene primer amplification, were obtained. TCRdb's copy holds only in-frame clones and misses some; the assay was immunoSEQ multiplex PCR. That table gives V, J and clone size, and the DNA gave D and trimming. This sample yields a few hundred thousand clones, of which 88% are seen a single time; 15% to 20% belongs to the top ten. The data originate from a study of blood T cell repertoires in COVID-19. The CDR3 loop spans 15 amino acids. With 3 bases clipped from V and 5 bases from J, the junction kept 6 bases outside the gene matches. Germline V gene lookup returns CDR1 KGHSH and CDR2 LQKENI. Seattle patients were enrolled while actively infected and followed longitudinally.

The chain links TRBV18 to TRBJ2-1; 8 nucleotides line up with TRBD2. The sequencing input was peripheral blood. The clonotype originates from a man aged 45-65 years with COVID-19, enrolled during active disease. The CDR3 protein is CASSPGEAGDNEQFF. In DNA, the CDR3 is TGTGCCAGCTCACCCGGGGAAGCGGGGGACAATGAGCAGTTCTTC.